This T cell receptor (beta chain) stems from a study of blood T cell repertoires in COVID-19. The wider study: Samples of COVID-19 (acute and convalescent) were obtained from the United States, Italy and Spain. In each case, the material was cDNA or gDNA derived from T cells, B-cell-depleted T cells, or PBMCs.

Study members were between 18 and 89 years old and lived in approximately 25 US regions. The recovered donors of Cohort 3 showed two negative PCRs, clearance, or symptom resolution. Germline V CDR1 and CDR2: MRHNA, SNTAGT. V trimming: 4 bases; J trimming: 5 bases; junction bases outside the gene matches: 6. The CDR3 is 15 residues long. The protocol was immunoSEQ multiplex PCR, while the TCRdb copy is restricted to in-frame clones and leaves out a portion. The table lists a few hundred thousand clones, approximately 90% of them singletons. The sequence derives from a woman aged 18-29 years who had recovered from COVID-19. Sequencing was performed on PBMCs or T cells enriched from blood (not recorded which). V gene TRBV6-4 combines with J gene TRBJ2-4, with TRBD2 matching 9 bases. The CDR3 region is CASSAVAGAQNIQYF. The CDR3 DNA sequence: TGTGCCAGCAGTGCAGTAGCGGGGGCTCAAAACATTCAGTACTTC.